This T cell receptor beta chain was observed in a study of PD-1 blockade in classical Hodgkin lymphoma (dated by TCRdb to about 2020). The study in broad terms: Nivolumab dosing was 3 mg/kg intravenously every 2 weeks, continuing until either disease progression or unacceptable toxicity. A peripheral blood immune signature of response to PD-1 blockade in classical Hodgkin lymphoma was defined using TCR beta sequencing and CyTOF. The paper's findings and limits, for the study overall: The study was limited to a single clinical trial cohort, and causes of repertoire differences, possibly disease activity or prior therapy, remained undefined. Trial patients with a complete response had baseline diversity similar to that of newly diagnosed patients, while partial responders and progressors had significantly lower diversity. Newly diagnosed patients were reported to have lower baseline TCR diversity than healthy donors, and relapsed/refractory patients were reported to have lower baseline TCR diversity still. A significant rise by C4D1 was seen in CD4+ but not CD8+ TCR diversity (p=0.0027 vs p=0.16), with the rise being most apparent in complete responders (p=0.02). Patients starting nivolumab less than 1 year after ASCT had lower diversity and were excluded from later analyses to avoid confounding by immune reconstitution.

The time point label corresponds to: cycle 1 day 1 (C1D1), immediately before nivolumab initiation. Every trial patient had relapsed after autologous stem cell transplantation, and cohorts A, B and C differed in prior brentuximab vedotin exposure. Using a Miltenyi CD4+ T cell isolation kit, CD4+ T cells were purified from thawed PBMCs through magnetic negative selection. The trial cohort was composed of approximately 56 patients with relapsed/refractory classical Hodgkin lymphoma, for whom complete response, partial response or progressive disease was recorded as best overall response. In the multi-cohort phase II CheckMate 205 trial, trial patients received single-agent nivolumab. An independent review committee assessed best overall response by applying the 2007 International Working Group response criteria. Trial PBMCs were collected immediately before nivolumab initiation (C1D1) and during therapy at cycle 2 day 1 and cycle 4 day 1. Peripheral blood was collected in 8 mL Vacutainer Cell Preparation Tubes, from which PBMCs were isolated by centrifugation and then cryopreserved. Purified CD4+ and CD8+ fractions were prepared only for cases where an additional PBMC sample was available. On LS columns in a quadroMACS separator, the magnetically labelled cells were depleted, and the flow-through was collected as the purified fraction.

Of note for this clone: Its antigen remains undetermined. Within one base of it there is no much larger clone, and no base qualities were kept.

Genomic DNA was extracted with the Qiagen DNeasy kit from unsorted PBMCs and from negatively selected CD4+ and CD8+ fractions. TCR beta CDR3 regions were amplified by immunoSEQ multiplex PCR using primers annealing to V and J segments. A synthetic immune receptor repertoire was used to minimize amplification bias, and any remaining bias was removed computationally after sequencing. Per the source publication's procedure: Custom Python scripts were used to quantify repertoire diversity as the Shannon entropy index. Unsorted, CD4+ and CD8+ repertoires were examined separately, except in combined analyses, for which CD4+ and CD8+ sequences were merged in silico. Clonal expansion was defined as at least a 2-fold frequency increase after treatment relative to C1D1, with a pseudocount of 0.5 for undetected baseline clones. Singleton clones were defined as clones with 0 or 1 copy at C1D1, and non-singleton clones were defined as clones with 2 or more copies. Clones expanded in unsorted samples were assigned a CD4+, CD8+ or unknown annotation through matching of protein sequences in sorted samples from the same patient. Wilcoxon tests on paired samples were used to test changes in diversity from C1D1 to C4D1. Sourced from immuneACCESS, this table was stored by TCRdb with only in-frame sequences that have V and J called. A share of the clones is absent; for the studies checked, an unresolved V gene accounts for under half, and the remainder has no known explanation. V, J and clone size were drawn from that table, and D and trimming were deduced from the DNA. The sample table shows 30,000 or so clones, and roughly 90% are seen once. The ten largest clones capture around 0.21% of the sample.

The sequence came from a human donor with classical Hodgkin lymphoma. Material: CD4+ T cells from blood, obtained at baseline.

The nucleotides read TGTGCCAGCAGCTCCGTGGGGCGGAACACTGAAGCTTTCTTT. It specifies CASSSVGRNTEAFF. In this chain, TRBV5-6 is recombined with TRBJ1-1; the D gene is possibly TRBD1, with 5 bases matching. The V end loses 3 bases and the J end loses 1 base, and a stretch of 10 bases separates them. The CDR3 goes from the cysteine to the phenylalanine over 14 residues. Solely the CDR3 DNA is kept, with 42 bases framed from the first base. Taken from the germline V gene, the CDR1 and CDR2 loops are SGHDT and YYEEEE.